The 11 T cell receptor beta chains listed next were all sequenced from one sample in a study of cytomegalovirus exposure and HLA in healthy donors. Primers included in the PCR were 60 Vbeta and 13 Jbeta primers. Repertoires were generated with immunoSEQ multiplex PCR, while TCRdb's copy carries only in-frame clones and drops some. The sample lists some 120,000 clones, over 80% seen once, with roughly 20% in the top ten. The sample consisted of PBMCs. These receptors were taken from a man aged 18-30 years in good health and CMV-seropositive.

The V gene is TRBV30, the J gene TRBJ2-4; TRBD2 aligns across 9 bases. Germline V lookup: CDR1 GTSNPN, CDR2 SVGIG (reference sequence). The trim removed 2 bases at V and 1 base at J, leaving 6 bases unmatched. The length of the CDR3 is 16 residues. This chain's CDR3 is CAWSRGGGAAKNIQYF. CDR3 nucleotides: TGTGCCTGGAGTCGAGGCGGGGGGGCGGCCAAAAACATTCAGTACTTC.

This rearrangement joins TRBV5-6 to TRBJ1-4; D unclear. The CDR3 is 14 residues long. Trimming stripped 0 bases from V and 8 bases from J, with 11 bases between. The germline CDR1 and CDR2 sequences are SGHDT and YYEEEE. The CDR3 DNA reads as TGTGCCAGCAGCTTGGAACCAGAATGGGAAAAACTGTTTTTT. Encoded protein: CASSLEPEWEKLFF.

This chain joins TRBV28 and TRBJ1-6; 7 positions agree with TRBD1. The germline V gene has CDR1 MDHEN and CDR2 SYDVKM. This CDR3 spans 17 amino acids. Germline trimming cut 2 bases from V and 3 bases from J; bases unmatched to any gene: 7. In DNA, the CDR3 is TGTGCCAGCAGTTTAGAGCCGGGGGACAGCTATAATTCACCCCTCCACTTT. Amino acid sequence: CASSLEPGDSYNSPLHF.

V usage is TRBV7-9 and J usage is TRBJ2-6; 7 positions agree with TRBD1. Germline V gene data show CDR1 as SEHNR and CDR2 as FQNEAQ (reference sequence). Trimming took 5 bases from V and 0 from J; bases not matched to a gene: 4. CDR3 length: 16 amino acids. In DNA form, the CDR3 reads TGTGCCAGCAGCCTTTGGGACAGCTCTGGGGCCAACGTCCTGACTTTC. As protein: CASSLWDSSGANVLTF. Using reference TRBV7-9 and TRBJ2-6 for the parts outside the CDR3, the full variable domain is DTGVSQNPRHKITKRGQNVTFRCDPISEHNRLYWYRQTLGQGPEFLTYFQNEAQLEKSRLLSDRFSAERPKGSFSTLEIQRTEQGDSAMYLCASSLWDSSGANVLTFGAGSRLTVL.

The genes are TRBV29-1 and TRBJ1-1; D uncertain. The CDR3 runs 12 residues. Trimming cost V 0 bases and J 5 bases, with 7 bases left between them. Germline CDR1 and CDR2: SQVTM and ANQGSEA. CDR3 bases: TGCAGCGTTGAAGATCCGGGGACTGAAGCTTTCTTT. This sequence encodes CSVEDPGTEAFF.

This chain links TRBV30 with TRBJ2-7; 9 nucleotides match TRBD1. V lost 5 bases to trimming and J lost 6 bases; unmatched junction nucleotides: 8. CDR3 length: 13 amino acids. Germline V gene lookup returns CDR1 GTSNPN and CDR2 SVGIG (reference sequence). Here the CDR3 reads CAWAGTGWGEQYF. The CDR3 bases are TGTGCCTGGGCCGGGACAGGGTGGGGCGAGCAGTACTTC.

J is TRBJ2-5 and V is TRBV10-1, with D uncertain. TRBJ2-7 matches the DNA end more closely, so the J call is doubtful. This CDR3 has 12 residues. Germline assignment: CDR1 WNHNN and CDR2 SYGVQD (reference sequence). The CDR3 region has the DNA TGCGCCAGCAGTGAGTCAGATTACGAGCAGTACTTC. This encodes CASSESDYEQYF.

J is TRBJ2-1 and V is TRBV29-1, with TRBD2 identical over 11 bases. The CDR3 has 17 amino acids. Unmatched junction bases numbered 11, after V lost 3 bases and J lost 4 bases. Germline V gives CDR1 SQVTM, CDR2 ANQGSEA. The CDR3 here is CSVDPSGGPFLYNEQFF. The DNA of the CDR3 is TGCAGCGTTGACCCTAGCGGGGGGCCCTTTCTTTACAATGAGCAGTTCTTC.

The chain carries TRBV28 and TRBJ1-5; the match to TRBD1 covers 10 bases. Germline CDR1 reads MDHEN; CDR2 reads SYDVKM. J was trimmed by 5 bases and V by 7 bases; bases with no gene match: 29. This CDR3 has 22 amino acids. CDR3 in DNA: TGTGCCAGCAAATCCTTACCCCATCGGTCCCTGGGCCGGGACAGGGGTTATCAGCCCCAGCATTTT. It yields the protein CASKSLPHRSLGRDRGYQPQHF.

The chain uses TRBV30 and TRBJ1-2, with D maybe TRBD1 (6 bases). Per germline, CDR1 GTSNPN and CDR2 SVGIG (reference sequence). V was clipped by 4 bases and J by 7 bases, with 13 bases between them. This CDR3 is 12 amino acids long. The CDR3 nucleotides are TGTGCCTGGAATGGACAGTTGACTGGCTACACCTTC. This codes for CAWNGQLTGYTF.

The chain is built from TRBV5-1 and TRBJ2-7; TRBD2 matches at 14 bases. The J segment lost 6 bases and the V segment lost 0 bases, leaving 20 bases of the junction unmatched. CDR3 length equals 21 residues. CDR1 SGHRS and CDR2 YFSETQ come from the germline V gene. As DNA, the CDR3 is TGCGCCAGCAGCTTGGGGACAGGACACGCCGGGACTAGCGGGGGCCCCCGCGAGCAGTACTTC. Translating gives CASSLGTGHAGTSGGPREQYF.